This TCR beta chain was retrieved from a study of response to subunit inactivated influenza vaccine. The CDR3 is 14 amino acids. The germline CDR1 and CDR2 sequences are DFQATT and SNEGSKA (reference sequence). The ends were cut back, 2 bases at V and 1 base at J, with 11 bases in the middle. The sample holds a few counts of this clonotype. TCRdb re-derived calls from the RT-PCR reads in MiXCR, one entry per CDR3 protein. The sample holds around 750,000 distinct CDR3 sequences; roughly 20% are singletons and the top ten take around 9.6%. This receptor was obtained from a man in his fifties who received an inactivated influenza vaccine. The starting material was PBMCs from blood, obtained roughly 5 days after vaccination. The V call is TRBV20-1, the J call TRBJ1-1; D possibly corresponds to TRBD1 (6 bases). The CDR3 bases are TGCAGTGCTAGAAGGACAGAGTCGAACACTGAAGCTTTCTTT. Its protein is CSARRTESNTEAFF.